The clone carrying this TCR beta chain is a singleton in its sample. Its antigen is unknown. These data originate in a study of PD-1 blockade in mismatch repair-deficient tumors. Study conclusions and caveats: After pembrolizumab, tumor-resident clones rose rapidly, then generally contracted before radiologic responses.

Repertoires were generated with immunoSEQ multiplex PCR, while TCRdb's copy carries only in-frame clones and drops some. The sample has under 50,000 clones; over 75% are singletons. The CDR3 loop spans 15 amino acids. The V end was cut by 1 base, the J end by 8 bases, with 14 bases between. Germline values: CDR1 LGHNA, CDR2 YSLEER. Every patient had mismatch repair deficiency by PCR or immunohistochemistry. Three pembrolizumab responders had their TCRs sequenced. The genes are TRBV4-3 and TRBJ1-4; D gene ambiguous. The source of this sequence is an adult with mismatch repair-deficient cancer. The sequences come from PBMCs, collected before pembrolizumab treatment. The CDR3 loop is CASSQAKYDGEKLFF. The CDR3 DNA sequence: TGCGCCAGCAGCCAAGCTAAATACGACGGGGAAAAACTGTTTTTT.